This is a list of T cell receptor beta chains from one sample in a study of CD8+CD57+ T cells in acquired aplastic anemia. TCRdb reanalysed the reads using MiXCR and keeps one entry per CDR3 protein. The table records about 64,000 distinct CDR3 sequences, under 55% of them present only once. The sequencing input was sorted CD4+, CD8+, or CD8+CD57+ T cells (not recorded which) from PBMCs. These receptors originate from a human donor in good health, serving as a control. Each CDR3 is given with its conserved first and last residue. The D gene is left open where the match is weak. Expanded clones are given a class, and other clones once, few, many or no size at all.

V	size	D	J	CDR3	DNA
TRBV5-1	many	-	TRBJ1-2	CASGRDLYGYTF	TGCGCCAGCGGTAGGGACCTCTATGGCTACACCTTC
TRBV10-2	-	TRBD2	TRBJ2-1	CASSSGGGAYNEQFF	TGCGCCAGCTCTAGTGGCGGGGGGGCCTACAATGAGCAGTTCTTC
TRBV15	-	-	TRBJ1-6	CATSRASRGNSPLHF	TGTGCCACCAGCAGAGCCTCACGGGGTAATTCACCCCTCCACTTT
TRBV7-3	many	TRBD2	TRBJ2-2	CASSAPSGRGTGELFF	TGTGCCAGCAGCGCCCCCAGCGGGAGGGGTACCGGGGAGCTGTTTTTT
TRBV10-3	-	TRBD2	TRBJ2-3	CAIRPGLAATTDTQYF	TGTGCCATCAGGCCGGGACTAGCGGCGACCACAGATACGCAGTATTTT
TRBV25-1	once	-	TRBJ1-1	CASSELGRMNTEAFF	TGTGCCAGCAGTGAATTGGGCAGAATGAACACTGAAGCTTTCTTT
TRBV20-1	-	-	TRBJ1-1	CSARLGSGTEAFF	TGCAGTGCTAGACTTGGATCGGGCACTGAAGCTTTCTTT
TRBV25-1	once	TRBD2	TRBJ2-1	CASRTSGYNEQFF	TGTGCCAGCAGGACTAGCGGATACAATGAGCAGTTCTTC
TRBV25-1	-	TRBD2	TRBJ2-7	CASSELDSGGTYEQYF	TGTGCCAGCAGTGAATTAGACAGCGGGGGTACCTACGAGCAGTACTTC
TRBV10-2	-	-	TRBJ2-3	CASSDTDTQYF	TGCGCCAGCAGTGATACAGATACGCAGTATTTT
TRBV18	many	-	TRBJ2-7	CASSPFRGSYEQYF	TGTGCCAGCTCACCTTTCCGAGGCAGCTACGAGCAGTACTTC
TRBV20-1	-	TRBD1	TRBJ1-2	CSASRGTGKGYGYTF	TGCAGTGCTAGTCGCGGGACAGGAAAGGGCTATGGCTACACCTTC
TRBV27	-	-	TRBJ1-2	CASSLKAGPPKGYTF	TGTGCCAGCAGTTTAAAAGCGGGTCCGCCAAAGGGCTACACCTTC
TRBV2	-	TRBD1	TRBJ1-5	CASRLGTDHSNQPQHF	TGTGCCAGCCGTCTAGGGACAGACCATAGCAATCAGCCCCAGCATTTT
TRBV29-1	many	-	TRBJ2-3	CSVEDRDHTDTQYF	TGCAGCGTTGAAGATCGTGATCACACAGATACGCAGTATTTT
TRBV19	few	-	TRBJ1-4	CASRARTTNEKLFF	TGTGCCAGTAGAGCCAGGACAACTAATGAAAAACTGTTTTTT
TRBV24-1	-	TRBD2	TRBJ2-1	CATSATSGYNEQFF	TGTGCCACCAGTGCCACTAGCGGTTACAATGAGCAGTTCTTC